This T cell receptor (beta chain) comes out of a study of T cell repertoires in cytomegalovirus infection. Study in general: Used in the study were CMV epitopes, some recently identified and HLA-C-restricted, others well-studied and HLA-B-restricted. TCR beta signatures that were public indicated CMV infection and matching HLA type.

Findings and limits, study-wide: The response measured ex vivo was dominated by TCR beta clonotypes (HLA-C-restricted and CMV-specific). The cumulative frequency of public TCR beta families distinguished individuals who carried CMV together with the relevant HLA.

This clonotype was detected a few times. The antigen is unknown. TCRdb re-called the reads with MiXCR, one entry per CDR3 protein. In the table there are a few hundred thousand distinct CDR3 sequences, approximately 32% of which are singletons. The germline CDR1 and CDR2 sequences are SNHLY and FYNNEI. Unmatched junction bases numbered 12, after V lost 5 bases and J lost 2 bases. The CDR3 runs to 19 residues. The V call is TRBV2, the J call TRBJ2-2; 12 nucleotides line up with TRBD2. The TCR originated in a human donor in good health (CMV status not recorded). Some clones in this sample may be carry-over from other donors' samples. The sample here was cultured PBMCs, taken from culture after CMV antigen stimulation. In nucleotides, the CDR3 is TGTGCCAGCAGTACCCCGACTAGCGGGAGAGTAGGAAACACCGGGGAGCTGTTTTTT. Translated, it gives CASSTPTSGRVGNTGELFF.